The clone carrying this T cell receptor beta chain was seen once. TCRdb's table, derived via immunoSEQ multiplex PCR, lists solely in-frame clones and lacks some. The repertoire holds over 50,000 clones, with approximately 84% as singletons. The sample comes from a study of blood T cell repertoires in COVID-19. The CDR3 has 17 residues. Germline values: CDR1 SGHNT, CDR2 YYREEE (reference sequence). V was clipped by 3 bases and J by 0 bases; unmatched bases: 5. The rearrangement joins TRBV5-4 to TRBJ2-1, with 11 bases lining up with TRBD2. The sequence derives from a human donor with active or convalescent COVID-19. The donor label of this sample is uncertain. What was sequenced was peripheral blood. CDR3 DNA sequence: TGTGCCAGCAGCTACCGGACTAGCGGGCTCTCCTACAATGAGCAGTTCTTC. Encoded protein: CASSYRTSGLSYNEQFF.